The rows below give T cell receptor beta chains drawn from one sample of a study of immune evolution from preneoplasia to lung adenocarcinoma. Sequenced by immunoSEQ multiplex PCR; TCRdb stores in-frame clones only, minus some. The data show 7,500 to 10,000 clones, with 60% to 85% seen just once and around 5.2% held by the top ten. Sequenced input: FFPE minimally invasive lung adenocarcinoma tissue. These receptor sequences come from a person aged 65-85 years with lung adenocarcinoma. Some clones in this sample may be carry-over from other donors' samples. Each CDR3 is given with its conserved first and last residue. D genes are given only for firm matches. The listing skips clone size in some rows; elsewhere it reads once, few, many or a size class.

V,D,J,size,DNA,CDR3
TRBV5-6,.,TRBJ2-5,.,TGTGCCAGCAGTCTAGGACGGCCAGGAGAGACCCAGTACTTC,CASSLGRPGETQYF
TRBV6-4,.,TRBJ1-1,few,TGTGCCAGCAGGGCCTCAGCGAATCTGAACACTGAAGCTTTCTTT,CASRASANLNTEAFF
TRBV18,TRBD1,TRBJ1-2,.,TGTGCCAGCTCCCAAGGGGTAGGGGGCGACGGTGGCTACACCTTC,CASSQGVGGDGGYTF
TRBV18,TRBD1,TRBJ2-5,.,TGTGCCAGCTCACCACCGGGACAGGGAGAGACCCAGTACTTC,CASSPPGQGETQYF
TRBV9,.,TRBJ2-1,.,TGTGCCAGCTCCCCTGGCAGCCCCAATGAGCAGTTCTTC,CASSPGSPNEQFF
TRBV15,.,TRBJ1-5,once,TGTGCCACCAGCAGAGATTCGTCAGGGAATCAGCCCCAGCATTTT,CATSRDSSGNQPQHF
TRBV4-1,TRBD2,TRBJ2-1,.,TGCGCCAGCAGCCAATACCCGACTAGCGGGTCTTACAATGAGCAGTTCTTC,CASSQYPTSGSYNEQFF
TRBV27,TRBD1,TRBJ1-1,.,TGTGCCAGCAGTCGGACAGGGGGGAACACTGAAGCTTTCTTT,CASSRTGGNTEAFF
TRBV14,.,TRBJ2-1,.,TGTGCCAGCAGCCGACAACAGGGTTATGAGCAGTTCTTC,CASSRQQGYEQFF
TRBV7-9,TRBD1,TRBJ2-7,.,TGTGCCAGCAGCCCTAGGGACAGGATCTCCTACGAGCAGTACTTC,CASSPRDRISYEQYF
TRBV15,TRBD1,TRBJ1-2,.,TGTGCCACCAGCAGAGATTTCGACAGGGGCGGCTACACCTTC,CATSRDFDRGGYTF
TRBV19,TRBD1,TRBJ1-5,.,TGTGCCAGTAGTGCACAGGGGGAGACCAATCAGCCCCAGCATTTT,CASSAQGETNQPQHF
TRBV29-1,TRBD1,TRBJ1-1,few,TGCAGCGGGGGACAGGATGATGAGGCTTTCTTT,CSGGQDDEAFF
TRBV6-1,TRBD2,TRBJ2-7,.,TGTGCCAGCAGTCAGGGACTAGCTACAGAGGAGCAGTACTTC,CASSQGLATEEQYF
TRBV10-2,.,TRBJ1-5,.,TGCGCCAGCAGTGATTGGGATTCCAATCAGCCCCAGCATTTT,CASSDWDSNQPQHF
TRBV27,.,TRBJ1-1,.,TGTGCCAGCTTCCCTCCCGGCCGATCTCCGAACACTGAAGCTTTCTTT,CASFPPGRSPNTEAFF
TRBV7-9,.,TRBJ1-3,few,TGTGCCAGCAGCTTAGACGGTCACTCTGGAAACACCATATATTTT,CASSLDGHSGNTIYF
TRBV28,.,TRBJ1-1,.,TGTGCCAGTCAGACCGAGAGGGTCGCTTTCTTT,CASQTERVAFF
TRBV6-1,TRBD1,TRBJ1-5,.,TGTGCCACAAGACAGGGCGATCAGCCCCAGCATTTT,CATRQGDQPQHF
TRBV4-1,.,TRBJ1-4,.,TGCGCCAGCAGCCAAGATGGCGTTTTTAATGAAAAACTGTTTTTT,CASSQDGVFNEKLFF
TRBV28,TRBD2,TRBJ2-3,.,TGTGCCAGCAGTATCCTTAGCGGGATTGATACGCAGTATTTT,CASSILSGIDTQYF
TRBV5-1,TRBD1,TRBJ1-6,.,TGCGCCAGCAGCTCGAGACCGGGACAGGGTGATTCACCCCTCCACTTT,CASSSRPGQGDSPLHF
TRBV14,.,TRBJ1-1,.,TGTGCCAGCAGCCAGCAGGTGAACACTGAAGCTTTCTTT,CASSQQVNTEAFF
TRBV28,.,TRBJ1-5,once,TGTGCCAGCAGGGTTCCAGTGGGCAGCAATCAGCCCCAGCATTTT,CASRVPVGSNQPQHF
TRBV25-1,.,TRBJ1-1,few,TGTGCCAGCAGTGAATCTGGCGGCAAAGGACGGAACACTGAAGCTTTCTTT,CASSESGGKGRNTEAFF
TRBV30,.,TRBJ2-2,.,TGTGCCTGGAGTGTATCCCGTCCGCAGGGGACCGGGGAGCTGTTTTTT,CAWSVSRPQGTGELFF
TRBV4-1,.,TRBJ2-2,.,TGCGCCAGCAGCCAAGTTGGTCTTTCGGACACCGGGGAGCTGTTTTTT,CASSQVGLSDTGELFF
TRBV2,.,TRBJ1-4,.,TGTGCCAGCACAAGGATGGCAACTAATGAAAAACTGTTTTTT,CASTRMATNEKLFF
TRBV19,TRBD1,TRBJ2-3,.,TGTGCCAGTAGTCAGGGACAGGACACCACAGATACGCAGTATTTT,CASSQGQDTTDTQYF
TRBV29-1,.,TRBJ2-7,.,TGCAGCGTTGAAAGGGGCGGCCCCGGATCCTACGAGCAGTACTTC,CSVERGGPGSYEQYF
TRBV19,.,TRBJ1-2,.,TGTGCCAGTAGTACTCTTATGACACAGTCAGGGGGCTACACCTTC,CASSTLMTQSGGYTF
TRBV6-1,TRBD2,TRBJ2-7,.,TGTGCCAGCACCTACGGGCTAGCGGGCTACGAGCAGTACTTC,CASTYGLAGYEQYF
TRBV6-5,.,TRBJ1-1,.,TGTGCCAGCAGCTTGGGGGGGTATGAAGCTTTCTTT,CASSLGGYEAFF
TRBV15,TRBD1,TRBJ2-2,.,TGTGCCACCAGCGGGGGACAGGGAAACACCGGGGAGCTGTTTTTT,CATSGGQGNTGELFF
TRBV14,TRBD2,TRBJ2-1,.,TGTGCCAGCAGCCCTAGCGGGAGGCCCTCCTACAATGAGCAGTTCTTC,CASSPSGRPSYNEQFF
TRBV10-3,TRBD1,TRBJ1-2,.,TGTGCCATCAGTGAAACCCGACAGGGGGAAAGCTATGGCTACACCTTC,CAISETRQGESYGYTF
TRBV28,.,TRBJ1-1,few,TGTGCCAGCAGTTCGGCGAACCGCCCTTCATATGAAGCTTTCTTT,CASSSANRPSYEAFF
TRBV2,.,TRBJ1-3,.,TGTGCCAGCAGTGAGGCCTCCTCTGGAAACACCATATATTTT,CASSEASSGNTIYF
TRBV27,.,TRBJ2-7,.,TGTGCCAGCAGTTTTATCGGTAAACAGGGAGGAAACTACGAGCAGTACTTC,CASSFIGKQGGNYEQYF
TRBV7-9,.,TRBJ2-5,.,TGTGCCAGCAGCCTACGCCAAGAGACCCAGTACTTC,CASSLRQETQYF